This T cell receptor (beta chain) was captured in a study of Graves' ophthalmopathy and Graves' hyperthyroidism. Study-wide context: Where ophthalmopathy was absent within 18 months of follow-up, hyperthyroidism was stable.

V lost 0 bases and J lost 0, with 20 bases in between. This CDR3 comprises 18 residues. The germline V gene has CDR1 DFQATT and CDR2 SNEGSKA (reference sequence). A note on this clonotype: Its antigen is as yet unknown.

Other autoimmune diseases, uncontrolled infections, pregnancy or lactation ruled patients out of participation. As the template, RNA transcripts were used to amplify TCR beta CDR3 regions. The workflow started with a first-round RT-PCR run with HTBI primers and then moved on to a second-round multiplex PCR. TCRdb re-called the multiplex PCR reads through MiXCR, storing one row per CDR3 protein. The data show over a million distinct CDR3 sequences, with roughly 35% seen just once and 11% held by the top ten. Findings and caveats of the study: The model reached around 70% sensitivity and about 73% specificity for predicting ophthalmopathy progression. The majority of expanded thyroid clonotypes above 0.001 frequency also occurred in blood.

This TCR was recovered from an adult man with Graves' hyperthyroidism. Sequences were obtained from peripheral blood or thyroid tissue (not recorded which). V is TRBV20-1 and J is TRBJ2-5; maybe TRBD2 (5 bases). CDR3 region: CSARDFFFEGEDQETQYF. The CDR3 nucleotides read TGCAGTGCTAGAGATTTTTTCTTCGAGGGAGAGGACCAAGAGACCCAGTACTTC.